This T cell receptor beta chain was retrieved from a study of blood T cell repertoires in COVID-19. The overall study: Collection of acute and convalescent COVID-19 samples took place in the United States, Italy and Spain. PBMCs, B-cell-depleted T cells, or T cells provided the cDNA or gDNA that made up the material.

In the original processing: Amplification with reference gene primers provided the estimates of nucleated cell counts. Sequencing used immunoSEQ multiplex PCR; TCRdb keeps in-frame clones, though not all of them. The V and J calls and clone size come from that table; D and trimming were worked out from the DNA. The table has over 45,000 clones, about nine tenths seen once. Germline V CDR1 and CDR2: MNHEY, SVGEGT. The length of the CDR3 is 14 residues. V was cut by 4 bases and J by 5 bases, with 12 bases left in between. The rearrangement uses TRBV6-2 or TRBV6-3 and TRBJ2-1; a weak D match, TRBD1 (5 bases). This TCR came from a man aged 65 to 85 with acute or convalescent COVID-19. Sequencing used peripheral blood. CDR3 bases: TGTGCCAGCAGTTTCTGGGGCAGTCACAATGAGCAGTTCTTC. This codes for CASSFWGSHNEQFF.